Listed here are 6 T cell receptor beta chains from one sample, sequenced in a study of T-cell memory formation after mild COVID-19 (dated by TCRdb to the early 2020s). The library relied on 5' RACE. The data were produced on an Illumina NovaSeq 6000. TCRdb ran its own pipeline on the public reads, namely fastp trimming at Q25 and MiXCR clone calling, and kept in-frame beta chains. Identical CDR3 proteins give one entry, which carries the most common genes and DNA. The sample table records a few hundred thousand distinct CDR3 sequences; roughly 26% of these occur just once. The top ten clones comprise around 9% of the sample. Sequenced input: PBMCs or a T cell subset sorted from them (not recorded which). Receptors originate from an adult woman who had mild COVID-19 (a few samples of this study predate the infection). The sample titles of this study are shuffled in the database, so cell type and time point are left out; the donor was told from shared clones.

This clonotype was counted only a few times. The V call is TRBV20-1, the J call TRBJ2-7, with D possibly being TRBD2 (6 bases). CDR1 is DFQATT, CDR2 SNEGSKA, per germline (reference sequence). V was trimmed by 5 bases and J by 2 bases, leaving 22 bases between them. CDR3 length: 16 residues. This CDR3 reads CSARRPGLSVPYEQYF. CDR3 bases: TGCAGTGCTCGACGACCGGGACTTAGCGTGCCCTACGAGCAGTACTTC.

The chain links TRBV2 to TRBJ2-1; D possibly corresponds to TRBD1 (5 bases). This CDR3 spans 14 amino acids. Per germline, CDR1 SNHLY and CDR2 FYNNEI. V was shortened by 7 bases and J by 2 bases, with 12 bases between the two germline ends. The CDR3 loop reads CASTARAAYNEQFF. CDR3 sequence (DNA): TGTGCCAGCACTGCCAGGGCTGCCTACAATGAGCAGTTCTTC.

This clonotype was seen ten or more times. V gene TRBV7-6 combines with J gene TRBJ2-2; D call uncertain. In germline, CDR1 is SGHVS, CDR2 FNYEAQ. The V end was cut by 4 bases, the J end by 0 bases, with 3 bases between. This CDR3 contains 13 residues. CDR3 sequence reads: CASSSANTGELFF. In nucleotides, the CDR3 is TGTGCCAGCAGCTCCGCGAACACCGGGGAGCTGTTTTTT. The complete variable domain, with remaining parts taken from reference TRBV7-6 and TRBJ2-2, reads GAGVSQSPRYKVTKRGQDVALRCDPISGHVSLYWYRQALGQGPEFLTYFNYEAQQDKSGLPNDRFSAERPEGSISTLTIQRTEQRDSAMYRCASSSANTGELFFGEGSRLTVL.

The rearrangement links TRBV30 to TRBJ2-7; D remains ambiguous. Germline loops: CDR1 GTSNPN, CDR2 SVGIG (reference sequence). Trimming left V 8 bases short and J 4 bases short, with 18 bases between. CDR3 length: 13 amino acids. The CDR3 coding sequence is TGTGCCGGTCAGAGGCGTCGAAGTTACGAGCAGTACTTC. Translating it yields CAGQRRRSYEQYF.

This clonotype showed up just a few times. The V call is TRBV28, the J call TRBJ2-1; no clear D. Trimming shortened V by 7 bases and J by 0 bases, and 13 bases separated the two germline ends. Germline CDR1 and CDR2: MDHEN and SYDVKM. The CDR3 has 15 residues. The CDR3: CASKHRQSSYNEQFF. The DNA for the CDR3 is TGTGCCAGCAAGCACCGCCAGAGCTCCTACAATGAGCAGTTCTTC.

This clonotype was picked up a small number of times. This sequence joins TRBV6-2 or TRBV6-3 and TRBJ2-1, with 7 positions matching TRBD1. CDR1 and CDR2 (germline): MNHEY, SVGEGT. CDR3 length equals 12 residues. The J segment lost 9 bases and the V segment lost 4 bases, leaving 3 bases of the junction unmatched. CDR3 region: CASSLGQTEQFF. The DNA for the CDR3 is TGTGCCAGCAGTTTGGGACAGACTGAGCAGTTCTTC.